Listed here are 20 T cell receptor beta chains from one sample, sequenced in a study of blood T cells in healthy people across ages. Primed by a sample-barcoded 5' primer and a J-beta primer mix, a second PCR proceeded for roughly 7 to 12 cycles. A single record per CDR3 protein comes from TCRdb applying MiXCR to the 5' RACE reads. Of about 1.5 million distinct CDR3 sequences detected, 40% to 45% appear once; the ten largest clones hold just over 4%. The sample comprised blood. These receptors came from a young woman in good health.

Regarding this clonotype: This may be a read error, as it is one base from a much larger clone. The chain joins TRBV12-3 or TRBV12-4 to TRBJ1-2; the D gene is possibly TRBD1 (6 bases). CDR3 length: 13 residues. Trimming took 3 bases from V and 4 from J, leaving 9 bases between them. CDR3 residues: CASSFPGAYGYTF. For the CDR3, the DNA is TGTGCCAGCAGTTTCCCGGGGGCCTATGGCTACACCTTC.

About this clonotype: This sequence may be a read error, since a much larger clone differs from it by one base. The chain carries TRBV7-2 and TRBJ2-1; TRBD2 matches 8 bases. The germline V gene encodes CDR1 SGHTA and CDR2 FQGNSA. The CDR3 runs 15 residues. CDR3 DNA sequence: TGTGCCAGCAGCTTAGCGGGGACTAGTCACAATAAGCAGTTCTTC. This sequence encodes CASSLAGTSHNKQFF.

V and J are TRBV7-9 and TRBJ2-5; 10 nucleotides match TRBD2. The DNA end is a closer match to TRBJ2-7, so the J assignment may be wrong. This CDR3 is built from 14 residues. Germline CDR1 and CDR2: SEHNR and FQNEAQ (reference sequence). DNA of the CDR3: TGTGCCAGCAGAAATAGCGGGAGGTCCGACGAGCAGTACTTC. It is translated as CASRNSGRSDEQYF.

The chain employs TRBV25-1 and TRBJ1-6, with D perhaps TRBD1 (6 bases). Germline V gives CDR1 MGHDK, CDR2 SYGVNS. The CDR3 contains 15 residues. V was trimmed by 2 bases and J by 7 bases, leaving 12 bases between them. The CDR3 protein is CASSEGGGTNSPLHF. In nucleotides, the CDR3 is TGTGCCAGCAGTGAAGGAGGAGGGACAAATTCACCCCTCCACTTT.

The J gene is TRBJ2-7, the V gene TRBV7-3; D gene ambiguous. Germline assignment: CDR1 SGHTA and CDR2 FQGTGA. The V and J ends lost 4 bases and 3 bases respectively, with 10 bases between them. The CDR3 is 13 residues long. The CDR3 bases are TGTGCCAGCAGCTCCCTCCCGAACTACGAGCAGTACTTC. It specifies CASSSLPNYEQYF.

The rearrangement uses TRBV7-9 and TRBJ2-2, with 7 bases lining up with TRBD2. CDR3 length equals 17 residues. V gave up 4 bases and J gave up 2 bases; unmatched junction bases: 10. The germline gives CDR1 SEHNR, CDR2 FQNEAQ (reference sequence). The CDR3 here is CASSSSPGTTNTGELFF. The CDR3 DNA reads TGTGCCAGCAGCTCTAGCCCCGGGACTACAAACACCGGGGAGCTGTTTTTT.

In this sample, this clonotype turned up a few times. This chain connects TRBV5-1 to TRBJ2-5; D unresolved. Germline CDR1 is SGHRS and CDR2 is YFSETQ. The CDR3 loop spans 14 amino acids. The V gene lost 1 base and the J gene lost 7 bases, with 14 bases spanning the gap. The chain's CDR3 is CASSLSTLPGTQYF. CDR3 DNA sequence: TGCGCCAGCAGCTTGTCCACCCTTCCGGGGACCCAGTACTTC.

The table lists this clonotype with a few counts. The chain is built from TRBV24-1 and TRBJ2-1, with TRBD1 matching over 8 bases. This CDR3 is 15 amino acids long. CDR1 KGHDR and CDR2 SFDVKD come from the germline V gene. V shed 5 bases, J shed 4 bases, and the junction held 6 bases outside the gene matches. The CDR3 DNA sequence: TGTGCCACCAGTGGTGTGACAGGGGATTACAATGAGCAGTTCTTC. This translates into CATSGVTGDYNEQFF.

V gene TRBV10-3 combines with J gene TRBJ2-1; 7 nucleotides align to TRBD2. V shed 0 bases and J 10 bases; nucleotides not matched to a gene: 6. Germline-derived CDR1 and CDR2 are ENHRY and SYGVKD. The CDR3 runs 14 residues. CDR3 coding DNA: TGTGCCATCAGTGAGTCTCGGGGGGACTACGAGCAGTTCTTC. Protein: CAISESRGDYEQFF.

The V gene is TRBV7-8, the J gene TRBJ2-1; a possible D gene is TRBD1 (6 bases). Germline V gives CDR1 SGHVS, CDR2 FQNEAQ. This CDR3 is built from 14 residues. V lost 5 bases and J lost 7, with 15 bases in between. The CDR3 nucleotides read TGTGCCAGCAGCGCGACAGGTTGGAGGAATGAGCAGTTCTTC. Residues: CASSATGWRNEQFF.

The J gene is TRBJ2-5, the V gene TRBV6-5; 14 bases fit TRBD2. Trimming cost V 0 bases and J 13 bases; bases outside gene matches: 7. CDR1 is MNHEY, CDR2 SVGAGI, per germline. The CDR3 spans 15 residues. The CDR3 reads CASSYSRGLAGGSYF. In nucleotides, the CDR3 is TGTGCCAGCAGTTACTCCCGAGGACTAGCGGGGGGCTCGTACTTC.

A few counts support this clonotype. The V and J genes are TRBV5-6 and TRBJ2-1; D ambiguous. The CDR3 loop spans 14 amino acids. V was cut by 1 base and J by 2 bases, with 7 bases left in between. Germline assignment: CDR1 SGHDT and CDR2 YYEEEE. The CDR3 DNA sequence: TGTGCCAGCAGCTTGAAGGTAACCTACAATGAGCAGTTCTTC. This encodes CASSLKVTYNEQFF. Using reference TRBV5-6 and TRBJ2-1 for the parts outside the CDR3, the full variable domain is DAGVTQSPTHLIKTRGQQVTLRCSPKSGHDTVSWYQQALGQGPQFIFQYYEEEERQRGNFPDRFSGHQFPNYSSELNVNALLLGDSALYLCASSLKVTYNEQFFGPGTRLTVL.

V is TRBV4-3 and J is TRBJ2-2; D is unclear. This CDR3 spans 14 amino acids. CDR1 is LGHNA, CDR2 YSLEER, per germline. Trimming took off 5 bases at V and 5 bases at J, with 12 bases between the two ends. The CDR3 sequence: CASSYDSVTGELFF. The CDR3, as DNA: TGCGCCAGCAGCTACGACTCGGTGACCGGGGAGCTGTTTTTT.

Notes on this clonotype: A much larger clone is a single base away; this may be a read error. This chain joins TRBV30 and TRBJ1-1; possible D gene TRBD1, 5 bases. V was clipped by 0 bases and J by 4 bases, with 9 bases between them. CDR3 length equals 13 residues. Germline V lookup: CDR1 GTSNPN, CDR2 SVGIG (reference sequence). The CDR3 nucleotides are TGTGCCTGGAGTGTACATGGGGGCACTGAAGCTTTCTTT. Translated, it gives CAWSVHGGTEAFF.

The chain combines TRBV5-1 with TRBJ2-1, with D perhaps matching TRBD1 or TRBD2 (5 bases each). The CDR3 contains 15 residues. The V gene lost 4 bases and the J gene lost 5 bases, with 16 bases spanning the gap. Germline V gene data show CDR1 as SGHRS and CDR2 as YFSETQ. The CDR3 sequence: CASSAAGTEHNEQFF. CDR3 coding DNA: TGCGCCAGCAGCGCTGCCGGGACGGAACACAATGAGCAGTTCTTC.

This chain joins TRBV5-6 and TRBJ2-5; TRBD1 or TRBD2 may be the D gene (5 bases each). This CDR3 is 15 amino acids long. CDR1 is SGHDT and CDR2 is YYEEEE in the germline V gene. The ends were cut back, 2 bases at V and 11 bases at J, with 22 bases in the middle. This chain's CDR3 is CASSLGTPNGNEQYF. The CDR3 DNA reads TGTGCCAGCAGCTTAGGGACCCCAAACGGTAATGAGCAGTACTTC. The variable domain in full, completed from reference TRBV5-6 and TRBJ2-5, reads DAGVTQSPTHLIKTRGQQVTLRCSPKSGHDTVSWYQQALGQGPQFIFQYYEEEERQRGNFPDRFSGHQFPNYSSELNVNALLLGDSALYLCASSLGTPNGNEQYFGPGTRLLVL.

CDR3: CANGAGRSTEAFF. In DNA form, the CDR3 reads TGTGCCAACGGAGCGGGCAGGAGCACTGAAGCTTTCTTT. This sequence joins TRBV2 and TRBJ1-1; D is ambiguous. V was pared by 10 bases and J by 4 bases, with 16 bases between. The CDR3 is made up of 13 amino acids. Germline V gene data show CDR1 as SNHLY and CDR2 as FYNNEI. The variable domain in full, completed from reference TRBV2 and TRBJ1-1, reads EPEVTQTPSHQVTQMGQEVILRCVPISNHLYFYWYRQILGQKVEFLVSFYNNEISEKSEIFDDQFSVERPDGSNFTLKIRSTKLEDSAMYFCANGAGRSTEAFFGQGTRLTVV.

The chain has TRBV6-5 and TRBJ2-7; TRBD2 is a possible D gene (7 bases). V dropped 5 bases and J dropped 7 bases, with 24 bases sitting between them. The CDR3 contains 16 residues. The V gene's germline CDR1 is MNHEY and CDR2 SVGAGI. CDR3 in DNA: TGTGCCAGCAGTCCCGCGGGGGCGATTGACGGCAATGAGCAGTACTTC. Protein product: CASSPAGAIDGNEQYF.

A few counts support this clonotype. J is TRBJ2-1 and V is TRBV12-3 or TRBV12-4, with TRBD1 identical over 12 bases. Losses at the gene ends were 6 bases for V and 8 bases for J; bases not matched to a gene: 8. The CDR3 sequence is 15 residues long. The CDR3 protein is CASRITGQGAYEQFF. CDR3 coding DNA: TGTGCCAGCAGGATAACGGGACAGGGGGCTTATGAGCAGTTCTTC.

This clonotype was detected only a few times. The chain links TRBV5-1 to TRBJ1-2, with D tentatively TRBD1 (6 bases). The germline CDR1 and CDR2 sequences are SGHRS and YFSETQ. The CDR3 runs 14 residues. Trimming took off 4 bases at V and 6 bases at J, with 16 bases between the two ends. Here the CDR3 reads CASSRLTGLHGYTF. The CDR3, as DNA: TGCGCCAGCAGCAGACTGACAGGTCTCCATGGCTACACCTTC.